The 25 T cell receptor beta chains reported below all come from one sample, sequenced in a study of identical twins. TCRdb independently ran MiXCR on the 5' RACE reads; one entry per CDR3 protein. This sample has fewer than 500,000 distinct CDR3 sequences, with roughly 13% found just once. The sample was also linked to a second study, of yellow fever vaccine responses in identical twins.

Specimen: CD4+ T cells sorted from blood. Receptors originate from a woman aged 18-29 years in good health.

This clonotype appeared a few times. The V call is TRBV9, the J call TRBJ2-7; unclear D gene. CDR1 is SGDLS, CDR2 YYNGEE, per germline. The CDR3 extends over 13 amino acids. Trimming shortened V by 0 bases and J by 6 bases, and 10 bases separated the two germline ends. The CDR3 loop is CASSVGLGSEQYF. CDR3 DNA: TGTGCCAGCAGCGTAGGACTGGGATCCGAGCAGTACTTC.

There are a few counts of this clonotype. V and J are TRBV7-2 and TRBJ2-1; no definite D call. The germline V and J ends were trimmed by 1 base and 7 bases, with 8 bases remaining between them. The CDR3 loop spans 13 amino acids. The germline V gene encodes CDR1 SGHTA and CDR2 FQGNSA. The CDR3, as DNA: TGTGCCAGCAGCTTAGTCAGTAGGAATGAGCAGTTCTTC. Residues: CASSLVSRNEQFF.

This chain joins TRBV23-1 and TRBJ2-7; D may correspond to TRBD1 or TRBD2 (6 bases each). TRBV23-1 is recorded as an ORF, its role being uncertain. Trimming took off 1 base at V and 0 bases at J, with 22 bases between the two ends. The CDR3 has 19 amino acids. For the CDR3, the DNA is TGCGCCAGCAGTCAATGGGGGGCCACAGACACACGATGCTCCTACGAGCAGTACTTC. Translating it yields CASSQWGATDTRCSYEQYF.

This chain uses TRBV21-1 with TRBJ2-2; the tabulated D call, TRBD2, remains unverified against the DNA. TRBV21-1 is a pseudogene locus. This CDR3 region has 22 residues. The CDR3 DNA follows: TGTGCCAGCAGCAGGGACCTAGTTGGCTCGACTAGCGGGAGGTGGGACACCGGGGAGCTGTTTTTT. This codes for CASSRDLVGSTSGRWDTGELFF.

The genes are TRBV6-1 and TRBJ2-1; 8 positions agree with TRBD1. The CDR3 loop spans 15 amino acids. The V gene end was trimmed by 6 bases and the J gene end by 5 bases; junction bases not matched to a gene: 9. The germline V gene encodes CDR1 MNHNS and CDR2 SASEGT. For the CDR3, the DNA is TGTGCCAGCAGAACAGGGATGACAGGGGACAATGAGCAGTTCTTC. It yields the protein CASRTGMTGDNEQFF.

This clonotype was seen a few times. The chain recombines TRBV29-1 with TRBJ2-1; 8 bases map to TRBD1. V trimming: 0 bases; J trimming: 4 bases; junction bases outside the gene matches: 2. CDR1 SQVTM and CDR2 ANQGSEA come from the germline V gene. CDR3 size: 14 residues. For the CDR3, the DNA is TGCAGCGTTGAAGACAGGGGGCAATACAATGAGCAGTTCTTC. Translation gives CSVEDRGQYNEQFF.

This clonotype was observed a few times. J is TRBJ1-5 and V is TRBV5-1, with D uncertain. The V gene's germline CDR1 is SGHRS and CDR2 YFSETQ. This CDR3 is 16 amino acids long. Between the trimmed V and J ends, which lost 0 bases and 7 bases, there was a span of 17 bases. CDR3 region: CASSLEAANVGQPQHF. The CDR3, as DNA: TGCGCCAGCAGCTTGGAGGCAGCAAACGTCGGCCAGCCCCAGCATTTT.

CDR3 amino acids: CASSPGDQQETQYF. CDR3 nucleotides: TGCGCCAGCAGCCCGGGGGACCAACAAGAGACCCAGTACTTC. The chain carries TRBV5-1 and TRBJ2-5, with a tentative D call TRBD2 (6 bases). Germline V gives CDR1 SGHRS, CDR2 YFSETQ. There are 14 residues in the CDR3. V lost 4 bases to trimming and J lost 2 bases, with 12 bases between them.

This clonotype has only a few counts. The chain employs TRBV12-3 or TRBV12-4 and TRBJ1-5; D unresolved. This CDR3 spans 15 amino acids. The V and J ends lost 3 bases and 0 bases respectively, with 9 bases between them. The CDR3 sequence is CASSLTDGSNQPQHF. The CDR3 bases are TGTGCCAGCAGTTTGACGGACGGTAGCAATCAGCCCCAGCATTTT.

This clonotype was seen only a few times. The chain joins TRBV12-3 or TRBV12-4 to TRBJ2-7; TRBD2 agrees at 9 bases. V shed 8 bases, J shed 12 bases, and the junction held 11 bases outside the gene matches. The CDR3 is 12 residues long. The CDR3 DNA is TGTGCCAGCCTAGAGAGCGGGGGGCGCCCGTACTTC. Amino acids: CASLESGGRPYF.

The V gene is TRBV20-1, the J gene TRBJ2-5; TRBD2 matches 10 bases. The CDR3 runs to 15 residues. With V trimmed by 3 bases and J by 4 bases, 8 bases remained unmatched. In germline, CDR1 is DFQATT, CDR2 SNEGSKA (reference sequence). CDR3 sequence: CSASTLAGDGETQYF. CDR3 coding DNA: TGCAGTGCTAGTACGCTAGCGGGAGACGGAGAGACCCAGTACTTC.

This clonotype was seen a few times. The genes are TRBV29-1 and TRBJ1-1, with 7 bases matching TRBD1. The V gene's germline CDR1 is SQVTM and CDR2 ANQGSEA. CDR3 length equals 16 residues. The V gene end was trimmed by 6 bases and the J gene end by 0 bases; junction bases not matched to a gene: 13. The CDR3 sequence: CSVQYGTAQMNTEAFF. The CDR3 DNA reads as TGCAGCGTCCAATACGGGACAGCTCAGATGAACACTGAAGCTTTCTTT.

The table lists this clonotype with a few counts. In DNA, the CDR3 is TGTGCCAGCAGCTTATCGGATGGACGGGGGGGCCGAGAGACCCAGTACTTC. This gives the protein CASSLSDGRGGRETQYF. The chain uses TRBV7-2 and TRBJ2-5; 8 nucleotides line up with TRBD2. The CDR3 length is 17 residues. From germline, CDR1 is SGHTA and CDR2 FQGNSA. Trimming removed 2 bases from V and 4 bases from J; junction bases left unmatched: 12. The variable domain in full, with the rest retrieved from reference TRBV7-2 and TRBJ2-5, is GAGVSQSPSNKVTEKGKDVELRCDPISGHTALYWYRQSLGQGLEFLIYFQGNSAPDKSGLPSDRFSAERTGGSVSTLTIQRTQQEDSAVYLCASSLSDGRGGRETQYFGPGTRLLVL.

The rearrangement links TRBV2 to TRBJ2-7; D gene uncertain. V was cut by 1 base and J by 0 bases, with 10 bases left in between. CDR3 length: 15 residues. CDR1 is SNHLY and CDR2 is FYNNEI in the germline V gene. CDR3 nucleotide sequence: TGTGCCAGCAGTGAAGTAGCAGCCGGCTCCTACGAGCAGTACTTC. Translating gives CASSEVAAGSYEQYF.

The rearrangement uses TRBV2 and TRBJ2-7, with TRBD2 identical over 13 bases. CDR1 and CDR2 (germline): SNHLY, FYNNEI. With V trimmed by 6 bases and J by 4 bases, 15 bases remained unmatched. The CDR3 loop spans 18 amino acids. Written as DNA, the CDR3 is TGTGCCAGCAGCCCCGGGACTAGCGGGGCGGGGGCCGGGTACGAGCAGTACTTC. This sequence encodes CASSPGTSGAGAGYEQYF.

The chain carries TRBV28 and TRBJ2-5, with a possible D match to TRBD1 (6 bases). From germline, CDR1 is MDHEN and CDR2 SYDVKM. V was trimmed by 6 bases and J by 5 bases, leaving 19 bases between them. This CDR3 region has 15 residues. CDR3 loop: CASRFRDKKRETQYF. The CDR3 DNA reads TGTGCCAGCAGATTCCGGGACAAAAAAAGGGAGACCCAGTACTTC.

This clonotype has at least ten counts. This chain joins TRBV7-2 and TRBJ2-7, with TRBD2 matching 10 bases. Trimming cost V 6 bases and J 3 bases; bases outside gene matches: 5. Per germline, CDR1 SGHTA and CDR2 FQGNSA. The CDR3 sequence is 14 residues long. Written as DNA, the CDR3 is TGTGCCAGCAGGAATAGCGGGAGGCTCTACGAGCAGTACTTC. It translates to CASRNSGRLYEQYF.

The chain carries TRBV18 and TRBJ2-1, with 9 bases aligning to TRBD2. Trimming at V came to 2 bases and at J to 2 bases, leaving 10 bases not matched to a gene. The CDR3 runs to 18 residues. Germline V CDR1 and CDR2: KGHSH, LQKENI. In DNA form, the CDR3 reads TGTGCCAGCTCACCAGCGGGAGGGCAGGTCGTCGCCTACAATGAGCAGTTCTTC. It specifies CASSPAGGQVVAYNEQFF.

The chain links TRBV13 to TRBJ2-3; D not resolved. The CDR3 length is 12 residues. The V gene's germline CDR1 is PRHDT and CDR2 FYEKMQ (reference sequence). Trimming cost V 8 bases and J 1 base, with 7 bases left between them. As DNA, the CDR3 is TGTGCCAGCGAGGACGGCACAGATACGCAGTATTTT. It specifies CASEDGTDTQYF.

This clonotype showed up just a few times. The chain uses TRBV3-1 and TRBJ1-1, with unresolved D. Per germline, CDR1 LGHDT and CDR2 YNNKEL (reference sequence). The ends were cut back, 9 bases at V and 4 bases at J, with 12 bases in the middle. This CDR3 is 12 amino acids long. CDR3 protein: CASWGSGTEAFF. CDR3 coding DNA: TGTGCCAGTTGGGGTTCGGGCACTGAAGCTTTCTTT.

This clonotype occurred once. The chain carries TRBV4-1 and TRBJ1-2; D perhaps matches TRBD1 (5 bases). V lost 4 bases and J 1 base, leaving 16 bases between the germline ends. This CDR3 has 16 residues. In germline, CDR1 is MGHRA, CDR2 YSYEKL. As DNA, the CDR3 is TGCGCCAGCAGCCCCGCTCCCCGACAGCTTAACTATGGCTACACCTTC. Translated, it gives CASSPAPRQLNYGYTF.

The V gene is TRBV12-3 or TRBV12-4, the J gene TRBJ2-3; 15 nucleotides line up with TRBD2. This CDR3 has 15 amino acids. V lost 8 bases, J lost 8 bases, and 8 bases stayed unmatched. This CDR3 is CASRRGLAGGGTQYF. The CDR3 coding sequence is TGTGCCAGCCGACGAGGACTAGCGGGAGGGGGTACGCAGTATTTT.

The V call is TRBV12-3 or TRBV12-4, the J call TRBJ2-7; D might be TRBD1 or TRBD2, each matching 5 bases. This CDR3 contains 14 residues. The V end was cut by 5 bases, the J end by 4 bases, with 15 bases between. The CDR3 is CASSRDVGHYEQYF. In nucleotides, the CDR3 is TGTGCCAGCAGTCGGGACGTCGGACATTACGAGCAGTACTTC.

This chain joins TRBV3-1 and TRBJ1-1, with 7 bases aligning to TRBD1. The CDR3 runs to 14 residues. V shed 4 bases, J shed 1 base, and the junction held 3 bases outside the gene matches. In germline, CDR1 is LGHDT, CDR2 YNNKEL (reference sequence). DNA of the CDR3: TGTGCCAGCAGCCCCGGACAGGAGAACACTGAAGCTTTCTTT. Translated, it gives CASSPGQENTEAFF.

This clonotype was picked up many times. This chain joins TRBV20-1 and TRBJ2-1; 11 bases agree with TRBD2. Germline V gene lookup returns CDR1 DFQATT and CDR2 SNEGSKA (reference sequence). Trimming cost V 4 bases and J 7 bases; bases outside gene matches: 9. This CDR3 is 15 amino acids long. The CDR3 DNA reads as TGCAGTGCTAATCTAGGGACTAGCGGTAAAAATGAGCAGTTCTTC. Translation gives CSANLGTSGKNEQFF.